One and the same sample provided the 27 T cell receptor beta chains below, sequenced in a study of Ad26.COV2.S vaccination and SARS-CoV-2 variants. Treatment here: some 20 received Ad26.COV2.S at low or high dose, single or two shots; 5 received placebo; per-sample allocation not given. At day 63 after the first vaccine or placebo injection, samples were drawn. The assay was immunoSEQ multiplex PCR, and TCRdb's table has in-frame clones only and misses some. The sample has fewer than 400,000 clones, 86% seen once. The specimen was peripheral blood, collected in a trial of Ad26.COV2.S vaccine versus placebo. These receptors were collected from a person between 18 and 59 years old who received the Ad26.COV2.S COVID-19 vaccine or a placebo.

The V call is TRBV19, the J call TRBJ2-3, with D unclear. Germline V gene data show CDR1 as LNHDA and CDR2 as SQIVND (reference sequence). Deletions cut 5 bases from V and 1 base from J, with 10 bases between. CDR3 size: 14 residues. The CDR3 bases are TGTGCCAGTAGTTTGGGTAGAGGCACAGATACGCAGTATTTT. Translated, it gives CASSLGRGTDTQYF.

This clone was observed many times. The rearrangement joins TRBV14 to TRBJ2-7; no clear D gene. This CDR3 spans 13 amino acids. Germline V gene sequence: CDR1 SGHDN, CDR2 FVKESK. The V and J ends lost 6 bases and 3 bases respectively, with 12 bases between them. The CDR3 protein is CASSNRPHYEQYF. Written as DNA, the CDR3 is TGTGCCAGCAGTAACCGACCTCACTACGAGCAGTACTTC.

In DNA form, the CDR3 reads TGTGCCAGCAGCACGGGACAGGGGGCGCGGGTAGATACGCAGTATTTT. It codes for CASSTGQGARVDTQYF. This chain uses TRBV9 with TRBJ2-3; 12 bases match TRBD1. This CDR3 comprises 16 residues. From germline, CDR1 is SGDLS and CDR2 YYNGEE. J was trimmed by 5 bases and V by 4 bases; bases with no gene match: 8.

The chain couples TRBV2 to TRBJ2-5; TRBD2 might be the D (5 bases). Germline V gives CDR1 SNHLY, CDR2 FYNNEI. The CDR3 totals 12 residues. V was trimmed by 7 bases and J by 0 bases, leaving 6 bases between them. The CDR3 bases are TGTGCCAGCAACGGGGACCAAGAGACCCAGTACTTC. Its protein product is CASNGDQETQYF.

This clone was counted only a few times. The rearrangement joins TRBV7-9 to TRBJ2-2; 12 bases map to TRBD2. Germline V lookup: CDR1 SEHNR, CDR2 FQNEAQ (reference sequence). This CDR3 is built from 18 residues. The J segment lost 0 bases and the V segment lost 5 bases, leaving 7 bases of the junction unmatched. CDR3 sequence: CASSPTSGGPANTGELFF. Written as DNA, the CDR3 is TGTGCCAGCAGCCCCACTAGCGGGGGGCCCGCGAACACCGGGGAGCTGTTTTTT.

The chain carries TRBV4-3 and TRBJ2-1; TRBD2 agrees at 9 bases. The ends lost 0 bases at V and 2 bases at J; junction bases unmatched: 11. CDR1 LGHNA and CDR2 YSLEER come from the germline V gene. The CDR3 contains 19 residues. The CDR3 protein is CASSQDLQPSGGTYNEQFF. The CDR3 coding sequence is TGCGCCAGCAGCCAAGACTTACAGCCCAGCGGGGGGACCTACAATGAGCAGTTCTTC.

The chain uses TRBV3-1 (or the pseudogene TRBV3-2) and TRBJ1-1; a weak D match, TRBD1 (5 bases). Trimming removed 0 bases from V and 7 bases from J, with 12 bases in between. Germline V gene lookup returns CDR1 LGHDT and CDR2 YNNKEL (reference sequence). This CDR3 comprises 14 residues. The CDR3 here is CASSQDRGGFEAFF. CDR3 DNA: TGTGCCAGCAGCCAAGATCGGGGGGGGTTTGAAGCTTTCTTT.

This chain joins TRBV3-1 (or the pseudogene TRBV3-2) and TRBJ1-4; no firm D call. Germline V CDR1 and CDR2: LGHDT, YNNKEL (reference sequence). Trimming took off 0 bases at V and 8 bases at J, with 16 bases between the two ends. The CDR3 spans 16 residues. This chain's CDR3 is CASSQDLSNLQEKLFF. The CDR3 nucleotides are TGTGCCAGCAGCCAAGATCTCAGCAACCTCCAGGAAAAACTGTTTTTT.

The chain combines TRBV19 with TRBJ1-1; TRBD1 is a possible D gene (5 bases). The germline V and J ends were trimmed by 6 bases and 9 bases, with 14 bases remaining between them. The CDR3 covers 12 residues. Germline V CDR1 and CDR2: LNHDA, SQIVND (reference sequence). CDR3 sequence reads: CASRSWDYKAFF. The CDR3 coding sequence is TGTGCCAGTAGATCTTGGGACTATAAAGCTTTCTTT.

V usage is TRBV2 and J usage is TRBJ2-3; 13 positions match TRBD2. V trimming: 6 bases; J trimming: 5 bases; junction bases outside the gene matches: 5. Germline loops: CDR1 SNHLY, CDR2 FYNNEI. This CDR3 has 15 residues. The CDR3, as DNA: TGTGCCAGCAGCCTACTAGCGGGGGGGCGAGATACGCAGTATTTT. Translation: CASSLLAGGRDTQYF.

This chain joins TRBV29-1 and TRBJ1-1; 9 nucleotides agree with TRBD1. Germline trimming cut 4 bases from V and 5 bases from J; bases unmatched to any gene: 5. CDR3 length equals 13 residues. Germline CDR1 and CDR2: SQVTM and ANQGSEA. CDR3 residues: CSVAGTGRTEAFF. The CDR3 bases are TGCAGCGTTGCAGGGACAGGGCGGACTGAAGCTTTCTTT.

V gene TRBV5-5 combines with J gene TRBJ1-2, with 7 bases aligning to TRBD1. V shed 3 bases, J shed 2 bases, and the junction held 4 bases outside the gene matches. This CDR3 spans 14 amino acids. The germline gives CDR1 SGHKS, CDR2 YYEKEE (reference sequence). The CDR3 reads CASSYPQGNYGYTF. The CDR3 nucleotides are TGTGCCAGCAGCTACCCACAGGGGAACTATGGCTACACCTTC. Combining the CDR3 with reference TRBV5-5 and TRBJ1-2 gives the whole variable domain DAGVTQSPTHLIKTRGQQVTLRCSPISGHKSVSWYQQVLGQGPQFIFQYYEKEERGRGNFPDRFSARQFPNYSSELNVNALLLGDSALYLCASSYPQGNYGYTFGSGTRLTVV.

V gene TRBV6-5 combines with J gene TRBJ2-5, with 9 bases lining up with TRBD2. The CDR3 is 14 residues long. V lost 4 bases to trimming and J lost 5 bases; unmatched junction nucleotides: 5. Per the germline V gene, CDR1 is MNHEY and CDR2 is SVGAGI. CDR3 bases: TGTGCCAGCAGTTGGCGGGGGGGAGCGGAGACCCAGTACTTC. Protein sequence: CASSWRGGAETQYF.

The V gene is TRBV5-4, the J gene TRBJ2-1; 9 positions agree with TRBD2. The V and J ends lost 1 base and 7 bases, in that order; junction bases with no gene match: 6. The CDR3 is made up of 15 amino acids. Germline loops: CDR1 SGHNT, CDR2 YYREEE (reference sequence). The CDR3 DNA is TGTGCCAGCAGCTTGAGTAGCGGGGGAGCAAATGAGCAGTTCTTC. Its protein product is CASSLSSGGANEQFF.

J is TRBJ1-2 and V is TRBV20-1; no firm D call. This CDR3 comprises 11 residues. Germline V lookup: CDR1 DFQATT, CDR2 SNEGSKA (reference sequence). V lost 4 bases and J 8 bases, leaving 11 bases between the germline ends. The CDR3 spells CSATEFEGYTF. DNA of the CDR3: TGCAGTGCTACCGAATTTGAGGGCTACACCTTC.

The V and J genes are TRBV9 and TRBJ2-3; the D is unclear. With 0 bases removed from V and 1 base from J, the gap between germline ends came to 9 bases. The CDR3 extends over 15 amino acids. CDR1 SGDLS and CDR2 YYNGEE come from the germline V gene. The CDR3 loop reads CASSVEARRTDTQYF. Here the CDR3 DNA reads TGTGCCAGCAGCGTAGAAGCTAGGCGCACAGATACGCAGTATTTT.

The chain is built from TRBV19 and TRBJ2-3; 9 nucleotides line up with TRBD2. The CDR3 runs 15 residues. Germline V lookup: CDR1 LNHDA, CDR2 SQIVND (reference sequence). Germline trimming cut 6 bases from V and 4 bases from J; bases unmatched to any gene: 8. This chain's CDR3 is CASRDAGGRADTQYF. CDR3 nucleotide sequence: TGTGCCAGTAGGGACGCGGGGGGGCGGGCAGATACGCAGTATTTT.

The rearrangement joins TRBV3-1 (or the pseudogene TRBV3-2) to TRBJ1-2; D unresolved. The CDR3 loop spans 14 amino acids. Looked up from germline, CDR1 is LGHDT and CDR2 is YNNKEL (reference sequence). V was trimmed by 0 bases and J by 4 bases, leaving 9 bases between them. Written as DNA, the CDR3 is TGTGCCAGCAGCCAAGAGGGGATCGGCTATGGCTACACCTTC. This sequence encodes CASSQEGIGYGYTF.

Concerning this clone: At the DNA level, this CDR3 is encoded by other sequences in the same sample as well. The chain couples TRBV11-2 to TRBJ2-3, with 13 bases aligning to TRBD2. The CDR3 has 19 amino acids. Germline trimming cut 3 bases from V and 0 bases from J; bases unmatched to any gene: 9. CDR1 is SGHAT, CDR2 FQNNGV, per germline. The CDR3 bases are TGTGCCAGCAGCTTGAGACTAGCGGGGGGAACGACTAGCACAGATACGCAGTATTTT. Protein product: CASSLRLAGGTTSTDTQYF.

This clone was seen only once. The V gene is TRBV11-2, the J gene TRBJ2-1, with TRBD2 identical over 7 bases. From germline, CDR1 is SGHAT and CDR2 FQNNGV. This CDR3 is 15 amino acids long. V lost 2 bases and J lost 7; bases outside the gene matches: 8. CDR3 region: CASSLIGTTSNEQFF. As DNA, the CDR3 is TGTGCCAGCAGCTTAATTGGGACTACTTCGAATGAGCAGTTCTTC.

V is TRBV5-1 and J is TRBJ1-1, with no clear D. The V gene's germline CDR1 is SGHRS and CDR2 YFSETQ. The CDR3 runs 13 residues. V was pared by 1 base and J by 5 bases, with 9 bases between. The CDR3 spells CASSLPGKTEAFF. Here the CDR3 DNA reads TGCGCCAGCAGCTTGCCCGGGAAGACTGAAGCTTTCTTT.

On this clone: Other nucleotide sequences in the sample specify the same CDR3. This chain connects TRBV6-5 to TRBJ1-4; D is ambiguous. The germline gives CDR1 MNHEY, CDR2 SVGAGI. The CDR3 length is 12 residues. V lost 0 bases and J lost 7, with 3 bases in between. CDR3 coding DNA: TGTGCCAGCAGTTACTCAGGTGAAAAACTGTTTTTT. This encodes CASSYSGEKLFF.

This clone was detected ten times or more. The chain carries TRBV5-1 and TRBJ1-1; TRBD1 aligns across 7 bases. The germline V gene encodes CDR1 SGHRS and CDR2 YFSETQ. Trimming at V came to 5 bases and at J to 4 bases, leaving 11 bases not matched to a gene. The length of the CDR3 is 15 residues. The CDR3 loop is CASRQEGQIGTEAFF. The CDR3 DNA reads as TGCGCCAGCAGGCAAGAGGGACAGATAGGCACTGAAGCTTTCTTT.

The rearrangement uses TRBV29-1 and TRBJ2-1; no clear D. Germline loops: CDR1 SQVTM, CDR2 ANQGSEA. V lost 4 bases and J 0 bases, leaving 13 bases between the germline ends. CDR3 length: 15 amino acids. CDR3 residues: CSVGHRSSSYNEQFF. In DNA form, the CDR3 reads TGCAGCGTTGGTCACCGGAGCAGCTCCTACAATGAGCAGTTCTTC.

This chain joins TRBV5-4 and TRBJ2-7, with D uncertain. Trimming pared 4 bases from V and 0 bases from J, leaving 11 bases between. The CDR3 has 14 amino acids. Germline loops: CDR1 SGHNT, CDR2 YYREEE (reference sequence). The CDR3 region is CASSPDGYSYEQYF. The CDR3 DNA is TGTGCCAGCAGCCCGGACGGCTACTCCTACGAGCAGTACTTC. The full variable domain, its missing parts supplied by reference TRBV5-4 and TRBJ2-7, is ETGVTQSPTHLIKTRGQQVTLRCSSQSGHNTVSWYQQALGQGPQFIFQYYREEENGRGNFPPRFSGLQFPNYSSELNVNALELDDSALYLCASSPDGYSYEQYFGPGTRLTVT.

This clone was found a few times. This chain links TRBV15 with TRBJ1-1, with D maybe TRBD1 (5 bases). CDR1 and CDR2 (germline): LNHNV, YYDKDF (reference sequence). The CDR3 sequence is 14 residues long. V gave up 3 bases and J gave up 1 base, with 9 bases separating them. The CDR3 region is CATSRGRANTEAFF. The DNA of the CDR3 is TGTGCCACCAGCAGGGGCAGGGCGAACACTGAAGCTTTCTTT.

The rearrangement links TRBV5-1 to TRBJ1-3; possible D gene TRBD1, 5 bases. With 0 bases removed from V and 4 bases from J, the gap between germline ends came to 5 bases. Germline lookup yields CDR1 SGHRS and CDR2 YFSETQ. The CDR3 extends over 13 amino acids. The chain's CDR3 is CASSLDRGNTIYF. For the CDR3, the DNA is TGCGCCAGCAGCTTGGACAGGGGAAACACCATATATTTT.